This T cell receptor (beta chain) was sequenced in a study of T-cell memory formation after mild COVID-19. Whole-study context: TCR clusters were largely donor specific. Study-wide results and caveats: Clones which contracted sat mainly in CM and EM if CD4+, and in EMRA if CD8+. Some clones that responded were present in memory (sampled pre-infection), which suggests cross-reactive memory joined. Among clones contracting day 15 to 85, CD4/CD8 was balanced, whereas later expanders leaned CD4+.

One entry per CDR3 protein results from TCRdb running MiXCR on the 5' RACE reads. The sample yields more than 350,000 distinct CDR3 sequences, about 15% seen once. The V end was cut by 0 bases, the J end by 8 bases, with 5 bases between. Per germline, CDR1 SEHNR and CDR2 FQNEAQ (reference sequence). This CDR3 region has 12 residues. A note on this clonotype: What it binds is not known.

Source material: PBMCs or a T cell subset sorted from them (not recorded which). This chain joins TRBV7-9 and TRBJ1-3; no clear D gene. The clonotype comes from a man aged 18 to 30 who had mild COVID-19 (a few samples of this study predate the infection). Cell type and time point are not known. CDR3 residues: CASSLARDTIYF. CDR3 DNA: TGTGCCAGCAGCTTAGCCCGGGACACCATATATTTT.